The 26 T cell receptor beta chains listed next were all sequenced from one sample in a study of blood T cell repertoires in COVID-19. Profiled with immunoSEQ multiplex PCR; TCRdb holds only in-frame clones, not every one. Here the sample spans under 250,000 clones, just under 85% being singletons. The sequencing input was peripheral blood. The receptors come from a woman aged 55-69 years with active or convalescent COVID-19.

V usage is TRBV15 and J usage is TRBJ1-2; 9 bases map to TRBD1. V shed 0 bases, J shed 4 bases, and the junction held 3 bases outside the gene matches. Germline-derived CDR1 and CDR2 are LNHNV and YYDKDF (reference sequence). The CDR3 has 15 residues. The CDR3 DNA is TGTGCCACCAGCAGAGATGACAGGGGGGGCTATGGCTACACCTTC. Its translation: CATSRDDRGGYGYTF.

Here the CDR3 reads CASSHGLAGHYEQYF. The CDR3 DNA sequence: TGTGCCAGCAGCCATGGGCTAGCGGGACACTACGAGCAGTACTTC. The chain uses TRBV14 and TRBJ2-7; 9 bases align to TRBD2. J gave up 3 bases and V 3 bases, and 6 bases lay outside the gene matches. CDR3 length: 15 amino acids. CDR1 and CDR2 (germline): SGHDN, FVKESK.

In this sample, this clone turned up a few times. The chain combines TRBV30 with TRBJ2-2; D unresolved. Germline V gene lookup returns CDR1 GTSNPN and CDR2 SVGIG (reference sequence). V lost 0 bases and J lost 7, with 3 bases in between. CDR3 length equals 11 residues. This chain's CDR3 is CAWSVGGELFF. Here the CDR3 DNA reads TGTGCCTGGAGTGTCGGCGGGGAGCTGTTTTTT. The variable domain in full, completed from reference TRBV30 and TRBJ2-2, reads SQTIHQWPATLVQPVGSPLSLECTVEGTSNPNLYWYRQAAGRGLQLLFYSVGIGQISSEVPQNLSASRPQDRQFILSSKKLLLSDSGFYLCAWSVGGELFFGEGSRLTVL.

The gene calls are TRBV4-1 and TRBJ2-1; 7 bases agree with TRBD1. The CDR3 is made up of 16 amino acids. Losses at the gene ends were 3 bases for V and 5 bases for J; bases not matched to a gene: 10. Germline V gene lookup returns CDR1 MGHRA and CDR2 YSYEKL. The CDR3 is CASSQATGWVDNEQFF. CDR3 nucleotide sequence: TGCGCCAGCAGCCAGGCGACAGGGTGGGTGGACAATGAGCAGTTCTTC.

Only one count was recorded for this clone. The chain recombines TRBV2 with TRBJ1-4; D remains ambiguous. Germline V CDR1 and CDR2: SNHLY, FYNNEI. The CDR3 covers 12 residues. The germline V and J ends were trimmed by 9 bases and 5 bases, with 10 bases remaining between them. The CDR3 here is CARQTGNEKLFF. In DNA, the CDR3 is TGTGCCAGGCAGACTGGGAATGAAAAACTGTTTTTT.

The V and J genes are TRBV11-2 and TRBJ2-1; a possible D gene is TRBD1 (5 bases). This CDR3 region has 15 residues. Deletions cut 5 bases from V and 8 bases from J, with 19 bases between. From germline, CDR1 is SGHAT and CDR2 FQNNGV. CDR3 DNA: TGTGCCAGCAGCCTAAGGGCAGGGTTGATATATGAGCAGTTCTTC. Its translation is CASSLRAGLIYEQFF.

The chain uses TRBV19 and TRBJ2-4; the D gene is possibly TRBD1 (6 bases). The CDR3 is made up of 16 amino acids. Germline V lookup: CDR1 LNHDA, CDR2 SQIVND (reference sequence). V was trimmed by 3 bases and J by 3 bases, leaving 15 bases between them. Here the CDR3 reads CASSIEAGAGKNIQYF. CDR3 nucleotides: TGTGCCAGTAGTATCGAGGCAGGGGCTGGCAAAAACATTCAGTACTTC.

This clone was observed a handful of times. The CDR3 sequence: CSASPAGRYTEAFF. The DNA for the CDR3 is TGCAGTGCTAGTCCCGCAGGTCGATACACTGAAGCTTTCTTT. The chain employs TRBV20-1 and TRBJ1-1; unclear D gene. Trimming removed 3 bases from V and 3 bases from J, with 14 bases in between. Germline V gene sequence: CDR1 DFQATT, CDR2 SNEGSKA (reference sequence). This CDR3 comprises 14 residues.

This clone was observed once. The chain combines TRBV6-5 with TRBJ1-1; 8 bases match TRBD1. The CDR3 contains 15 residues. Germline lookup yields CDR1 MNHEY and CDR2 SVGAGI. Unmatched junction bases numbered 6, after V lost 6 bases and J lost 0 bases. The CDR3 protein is CASSRTGFMNTEAFF. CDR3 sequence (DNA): TGTGCCAGCAGCCGGACAGGGTTCATGAACACTGAAGCTTTCTTT.

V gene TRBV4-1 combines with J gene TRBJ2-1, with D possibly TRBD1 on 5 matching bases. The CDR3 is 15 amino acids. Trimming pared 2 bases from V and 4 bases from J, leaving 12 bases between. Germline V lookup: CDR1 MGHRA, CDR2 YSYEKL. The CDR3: CASSQYSDTYNEQFF. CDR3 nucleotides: TGCGCCAGCAGCCAATATTCGGACACATACAATGAGCAGTTCTTC.

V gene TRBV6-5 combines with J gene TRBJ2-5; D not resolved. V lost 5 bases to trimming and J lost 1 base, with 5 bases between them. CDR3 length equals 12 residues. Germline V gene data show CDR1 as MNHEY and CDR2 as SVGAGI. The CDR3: CASSNGQETQYF. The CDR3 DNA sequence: TGTGCCAGCAGTAACGGCCAAGAGACCCAGTACTTC.

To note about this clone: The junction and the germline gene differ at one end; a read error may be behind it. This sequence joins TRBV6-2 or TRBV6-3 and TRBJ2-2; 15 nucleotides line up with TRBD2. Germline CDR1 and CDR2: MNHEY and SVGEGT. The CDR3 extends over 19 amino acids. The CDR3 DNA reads TGTGCCAGCAGTGACTCCGGACTAGCGGGAGGGGCGGACACCGGGGAGCTGTTTTTT. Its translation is CASSDSGLAGGADTGELFF.

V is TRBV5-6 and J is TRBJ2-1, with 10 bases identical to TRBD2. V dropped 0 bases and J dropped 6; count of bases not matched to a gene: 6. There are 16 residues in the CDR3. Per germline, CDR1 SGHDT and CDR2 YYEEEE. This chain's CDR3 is CASSLGPGLASNEQFF. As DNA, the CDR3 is TGTGCCAGCAGCTTGGGCCCGGGACTAGCGAGCAATGAGCAGTTCTTC.

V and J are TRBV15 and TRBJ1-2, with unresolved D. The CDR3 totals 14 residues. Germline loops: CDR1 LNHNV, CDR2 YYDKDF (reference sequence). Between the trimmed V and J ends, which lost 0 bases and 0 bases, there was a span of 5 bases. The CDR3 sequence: CATSRDLSNYGYTF. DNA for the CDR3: TGTGCCACCAGCAGAGATCTGTCTAACTATGGCTACACCTTC.

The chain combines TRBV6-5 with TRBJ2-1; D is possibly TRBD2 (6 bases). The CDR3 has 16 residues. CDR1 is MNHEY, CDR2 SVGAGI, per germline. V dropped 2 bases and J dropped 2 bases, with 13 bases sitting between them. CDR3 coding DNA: TGTGCCAGCAGTTACACAGCGGGTGAACCCTACAATGAGCAGTTCTTC. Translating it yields CASSYTAGEPYNEQFF.

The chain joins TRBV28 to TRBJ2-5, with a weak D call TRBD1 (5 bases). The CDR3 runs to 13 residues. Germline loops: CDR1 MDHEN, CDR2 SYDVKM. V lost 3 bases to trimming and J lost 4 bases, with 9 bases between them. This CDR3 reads CASSFWGAETQYF. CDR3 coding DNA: TGTGCCAGCAGTTTTTGGGGCGCAGAGACCCAGTACTTC.

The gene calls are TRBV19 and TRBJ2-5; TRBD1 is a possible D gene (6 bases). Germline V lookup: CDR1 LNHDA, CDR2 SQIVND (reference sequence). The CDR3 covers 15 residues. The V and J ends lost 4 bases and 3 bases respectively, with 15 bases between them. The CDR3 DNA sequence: TGTGCCAGTAGTACCACAGGGTCCCCCAAAGAGACCCAGTACTTC. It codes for CASSTTGSPKETQYF.

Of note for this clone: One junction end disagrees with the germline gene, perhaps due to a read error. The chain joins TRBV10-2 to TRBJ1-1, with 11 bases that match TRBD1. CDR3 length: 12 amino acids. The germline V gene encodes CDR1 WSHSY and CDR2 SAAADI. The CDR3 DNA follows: TGCGCCAGCAGGGACAGGGGGCCCTTCGGGGACTTT. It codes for CASRDRGPFGDF.

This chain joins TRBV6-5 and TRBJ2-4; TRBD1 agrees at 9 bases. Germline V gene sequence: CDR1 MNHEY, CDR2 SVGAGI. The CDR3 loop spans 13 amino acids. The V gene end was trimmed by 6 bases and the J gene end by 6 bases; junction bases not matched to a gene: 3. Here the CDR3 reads CASRGQGRNIQYF. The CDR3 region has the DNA TGTGCCAGCAGGGGACAGGGTAGAAACATTCAGTACTTC.

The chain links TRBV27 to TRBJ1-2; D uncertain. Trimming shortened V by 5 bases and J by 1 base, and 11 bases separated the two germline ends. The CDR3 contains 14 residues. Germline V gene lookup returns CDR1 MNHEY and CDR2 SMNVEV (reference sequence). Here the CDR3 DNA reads TGTGCCAGCAGTCTCGACGGACTTAACTATGGCTACACCTTC. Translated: CASSLDGLNYGYTF.

The CDR3 reads CASSLGQGPRVDTQYF. The CDR3 DNA sequence: TGCGCCAGCAGCTTGGGACAGGGGCCACGGGTGGATACGCAGTATTTT. The chain joins TRBV5-1 to TRBJ2-3, with 8 bases that match TRBD1. Germline trimming cut 0 bases from V and 6 bases from J; bases unmatched to any gene: 9. The CDR3 length is 16 residues. The germline V gene has CDR1 SGHRS and CDR2 YFSETQ.

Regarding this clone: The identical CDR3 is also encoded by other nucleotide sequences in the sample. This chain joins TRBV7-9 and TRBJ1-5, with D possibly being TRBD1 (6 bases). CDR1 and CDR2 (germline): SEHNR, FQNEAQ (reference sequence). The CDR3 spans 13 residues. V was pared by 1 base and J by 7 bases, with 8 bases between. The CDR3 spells CASSLEGDQPQHF. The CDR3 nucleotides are TGTGCCAGCAGCTTAGAGGGGGACCAGCCCCAGCATTTT. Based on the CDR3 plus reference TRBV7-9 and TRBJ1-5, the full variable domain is DTGVSQNPRHKITKRGQNVTFRCDPISEHNRLYWYRQTLGQGPEFLTYFQNEAQLEKSRLLSDRFSAERPKGSFSTLEIQRTEQGDSAMYLCASSLEGDQPQHFGDGTRLSIL.

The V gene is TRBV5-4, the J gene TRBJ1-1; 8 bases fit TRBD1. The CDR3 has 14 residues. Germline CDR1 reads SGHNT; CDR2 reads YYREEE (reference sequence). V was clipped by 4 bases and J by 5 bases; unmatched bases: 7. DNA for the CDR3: TGTGCCAGCAGCCCCCGGACAGGGATTACTGAAGCTTTCTTT. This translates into CASSPRTGITEAFF.

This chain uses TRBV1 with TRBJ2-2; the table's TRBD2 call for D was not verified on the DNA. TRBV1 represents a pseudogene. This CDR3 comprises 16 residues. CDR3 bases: TGCACCAGCAGCCGCCCTGACGGGGGGGCCCCCGGGGAGCTGTTTTTT. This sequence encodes CTSSRPDGGAPGELFF.

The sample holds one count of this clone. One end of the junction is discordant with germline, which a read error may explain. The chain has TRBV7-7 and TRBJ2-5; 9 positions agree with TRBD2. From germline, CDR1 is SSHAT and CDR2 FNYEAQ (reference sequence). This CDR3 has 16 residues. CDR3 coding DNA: TGTGCTAGCAGCCGTAGCGGGGGAGGCTCATGGGAGACCCAGTACTTC. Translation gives CASSRSGGGSWETQYF.

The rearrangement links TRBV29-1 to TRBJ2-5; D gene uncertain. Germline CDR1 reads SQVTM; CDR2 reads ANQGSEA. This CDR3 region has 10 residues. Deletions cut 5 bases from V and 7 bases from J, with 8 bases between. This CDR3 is CSVHFGTQYF. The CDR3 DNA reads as TGCAGCGTTCACTTCGGGACCCAGTACTTC.